Following are 20 T cell receptor beta chains from one sample sequenced in a study of blood T cell repertoires in COVID-19 (TCRdb year 2020). The library was produced with the immunoSEQ multiplex PCR assay. TCRdb limited this immuneACCESS table to in-frame rearrangements with V and J called. A share of clones is missing; checked studies link under half to unresolved V genes, and the rest is unexplained. The table for this sample lists 210,000 or so clones; about nine tenths of them were counted only once. The ten largest make up approximately 4.8% of the sample. Sequenced sample: peripheral blood. Every receptor here comes from a man aged 45-65 years with acute or convalescent COVID-19.

This chain links TRBV4-1 with TRBJ2-5; 10 nucleotides match TRBD1. In germline, CDR1 is MGHRA, CDR2 YSYEKL. After removal of 1 base from V and 2 bases from J, the junction contained 13 bases not matched to a gene. The CDR3 runs to 19 residues. This CDR3 reads CASSQVSSSGTGDQETQYF. DNA of the CDR3: TGCGCCAGCAGCCAAGTCTCCTCTTCTGGGACAGGGGATCAAGAGACCCAGTACTTC.

The gene calls are TRBV11-2 and TRBJ2-5, with 8 bases fitting TRBD2. The CDR3 runs 16 residues. CDR1 is SGHAT, CDR2 FQNNGV, per germline. V was pared by 5 bases and J by 5 bases, with 13 bases of the junction left unmatched. This CDR3 reads CASSTGTRGAGETQYF. The CDR3 nucleotides are TGTGCCAGCAGCACCGGGACTAGGGGGGCCGGGGAGACCCAGTACTTC.

The chain is built from TRBV18 and TRBJ2-5, with no clear D. The CDR3 has 13 residues. Germline-derived CDR1 and CDR2 are KGHSH and LQKENI. With 3 bases removed from V and 1 base from J, the gap between germline ends came to 6 bases. The CDR3 here is CASSPFGQETQYF. The CDR3 nucleotides are TGTGCCAGCTCACCGTTCGGCCAAGAGACCCAGTACTTC.

V gene TRBV5-1 combines with J gene TRBJ2-7; possibly TRBD2 for D (7 bases). V was cut by 0 bases and J by 2 bases, with 18 bases left in between. The CDR3 extends over 17 amino acids. Germline CDR1 and CDR2: SGHRS and YFSETQ. The CDR3 spells CASSLGGGQRGTYEQYF. The CDR3 nucleotides are TGCGCCAGCAGCTTGGGAGGGGGTCAGCGGGGAACCTACGAGCAGTACTTC.

J is TRBJ1-4 and V is TRBV6-5, with a weak D call TRBD1 (6 bases). V was pared by 6 bases and J by 7 bases, with 18 bases between. Germline CDR1 and CDR2: MNHEY and SVGAGI. There are 15 residues in the CDR3. The CDR3 nucleotides are TGTGCCAGCAGGCGCAACAGGGCGGGGGGTGAAAAACTGTTTTTT. Translated: CASRRNRAGGEKLFF.

The CDR3 DNA sequence: TGTGCCAGCTCACCACCGACTAGCGGGGGGCAAGGTGAGCAGTTCTTC. Its translation is CASSPPTSGGQGEQFF. The chain is built from TRBV18 and TRBJ2-1; 13 positions match TRBD2. The CDR3 spans 16 residues. Germline assignment: CDR1 KGHSH and CDR2 LQKENI. V dropped 0 bases and J dropped 9; count of bases not matched to a gene: 5.

J is TRBJ1-2 and V is TRBV6-5; D possibly corresponds to TRBD1 (6 bases). Trimming took 0 bases from V and 8 from J, leaving 13 bases between them. CDR1 MNHEY and CDR2 SVGAGI come from the germline V gene. This CDR3 spans 14 amino acids. The CDR3 DNA reads TGTGCCAGCAGTTACTCGACGGCAGGGGTAGGCTACACCTTC. Translation gives CASSYSTAGVGYTF.

To note about this clone: This sample also contains other DNA sequences that code for the same CDR3. This sequence joins TRBV6-5 and TRBJ2-2; 7 bases align to TRBD1. With V trimmed by 5 bases and J by 2 bases, 2 bases remained unmatched. Germline V lookup: CDR1 MNHEY, CDR2 SVGAGI. CDR3 length equals 14 residues. In DNA, the CDR3 is TGTGCCAGCAGTCGACAGGGCAACACCGGGGAGCTGTTTTTT. Residues: CASSRQGNTGELFF.

The chain joins TRBV5-4 to TRBJ2-5; D unclear. The CDR3 spans 14 residues. Trimming cost V 4 bases and J 1 base, with 11 bases left between them. Germline V gene sequence: CDR1 SGHNT, CDR2 YYREEE (reference sequence). The CDR3 bases are TGTGCCAGCAGCAATAGAGTCCGCCAAGAGACCCAGTACTTC. As protein: CASSNRVRQETQYF.

This clone was found once. The chain has TRBV15 and TRBJ2-3, with 8 bases identical to TRBD2. CDR3 length: 17 amino acids. The V segment lost 5 bases and the J segment 0 bases; nucleotides outside the gene matches: 10. Germline V gene sequence: CDR1 LNHNV, CDR2 YYDKDF (reference sequence). CDR3 sequence: CATSGPRAGGSTDTQYF. The CDR3 DNA follows: TGTGCCACCAGCGGCCCTAGGGCGGGGGGTAGCACAGATACGCAGTATTTT.

The chain combines TRBV19 with TRBJ1-4, with a weak D call TRBD1 (6 bases). CDR3 length equals 15 residues. The germline V gene encodes CDR1 LNHDA and CDR2 SQIVND (reference sequence). The V and J ends lost 5 bases and 8 bases respectively, with 18 bases between them. CDR3 sequence: CASSLVDSRYEKLFF. The CDR3 nucleotides read TGTGCCAGTAGTCTGGTGGACAGCCGCTACGAAAAACTGTTTTTT.

The chain combines TRBV7-2 with TRBJ1-5, with 10 nucleotides matching TRBD1. Germline V gene lookup returns CDR1 SGHTA and CDR2 FQGNSA. Losses at the gene ends were 5 bases for V and 6 bases for J; bases not matched to a gene: 4. The CDR3 consists of 14 residues. CDR3 amino acids: CASSPDRGTQPQHF. The CDR3 DNA reads TGTGCCAGCAGCCCGGACAGGGGGACTCAGCCCCAGCATTTT.

The chain carries TRBV19 and TRBJ2-2; D unresolved. Trimming shortened V by 7 bases and J by 1 base, and 13 bases separated the two germline ends. This CDR3 spans 15 amino acids. CDR1 LNHDA and CDR2 SQIVND come from the germline V gene (reference sequence). The CDR3 here is CASINMEKNTGELFF. The CDR3 nucleotides are TGTGCCAGTATCAATATGGAGAAGAACACCGGGGAGCTGTTTTTT.

This chain connects TRBV5-4 to TRBJ2-1, with 8 bases that match TRBD1. CDR1 is SGHNT and CDR2 is YYREEE in the germline V gene (reference sequence). The CDR3 spans 16 residues. V trimming: 4 bases; J trimming: 4 bases; junction bases outside the gene matches: 10. CDR3 in DNA: TGTGCCAGCAGCGTTACAACCGGGACAGGATACAATGAGCAGTTCTTC. This codes for CASSVTTGTGYNEQFF.

This chain uses TRBV7-8 with TRBJ2-1; 8 bases agree with TRBD1. CDR3 size: 17 residues. The germline V gene has CDR1 SGHVS and CDR2 FQNEAQ. V gave up 6 bases and J gave up 4 bases; unmatched junction bases: 14. The CDR3 loop is CASRSTRTGRGYNEQFF. CDR3 bases: TGTGCCAGCAGGTCAACGAGGACAGGGAGAGGGTACAATGAGCAGTTCTTC.

This chain uses TRBV10-2 with TRBJ1-3; no firm D call. The length of the CDR3 is 17 residues. Germline CDR1 and CDR2: WSHSY and SAAADI. Between the trimmed V and J ends, which lost 0 bases and 0 bases, there was a span of 12 bases. CDR3 loop: CASSESGLTSSGNTIYF. In DNA, the CDR3 is TGCGCCAGCAGTGAGTCCGGACTTACGAGCTCTGGAAACACCATATATTTT.

In its sample, this clone was seen a few times. This sequence joins TRBV7-2 and TRBJ1-4; the match to TRBD1 covers 8 bases. The CDR3 consists of 16 residues. Germline values: CDR1 SGHTA, CDR2 FQGNSA. V dropped 5 bases and J dropped 2; count of bases not matched to a gene: 7. CDR3 nucleotide sequence: TGTGCCAGCAGCGGGACAGGTTTTGAGACTAATGAAAAACTGTTTTTT. Translating it yields CASSGTGFETNEKLFF.

This clone was found a few times. The gene calls are TRBV25-1 and TRBJ2-1; 7 nucleotides align to TRBD2. Germline CDR1 is MGHDK and CDR2 is SYGVNS. V lost 4 bases to trimming and J lost 0 bases; unmatched junction nucleotides: 0. The CDR3 has 14 amino acids. This chain's CDR3 is CASSGGGSYNEQFF. The CDR3 nucleotides are TGTGCCAGCAGTGGCGGGGGCTCCTACAATGAGCAGTTCTTC.

CDR3 in amino acids: CASTKQGNSDTQYF. CDR3 in DNA: TGTGCCAGCACCAAACAGGGGAACTCAGATACGCAGTATTTT. The V gene is TRBV6-5, the J gene TRBJ2-3, with TRBD1 matching 7 bases. J was trimmed by 4 bases and V by 7 bases; bases with no gene match: 8. This CDR3 is built from 14 residues. CDR1 MNHEY and CDR2 SVGAGI come from the germline V gene.

The rearrangement joins TRBV27 to TRBJ1-1; 7 positions agree with TRBD1. Germline V gene lookup returns CDR1 MNHEY and CDR2 SMNVEV (reference sequence). The CDR3 sequence is 18 residues long. V was clipped by 7 bases and J by 0 bases; unmatched bases: 17. The CDR3 DNA follows: TGTGCCAGCAACCCCGGGCGGGGACAGAGCTGGTTGAACACTGAAGCTTTCTTT. Translated, it gives CASNPGRGQSWLNTEAFF.